The 27 T cell receptor beta chains reported below all come from one sample, sequenced in a study. Cells sorted as Tregs were CD4+, CD25+ and CD127-/low. Using its own MiXCR run on the 5' RACE reads, TCRdb lists one record per CDR3 protein. Among approximately 60,000 distinct CDR3 sequences listed, around 20% were seen once. The sequenced sample was tumor-infiltrating Tregs sorted from the breast tumor. The receptors derive from a female donor with breast cancer.

The V gene is TRBV29-1, the J gene TRBJ2-3; the match to TRBD1 covers 9 bases. CDR1 is SQVTM, CDR2 ANQGSEA, per germline. This CDR3 comprises 15 residues. V was pared by 3 bases and J by 2 bases, with 6 bases of the junction left unmatched. The CDR3 loop is CSVERRDRDTDTQYF. CDR3 DNA sequence: TGCAGCGTTGAGAGAAGGGACAGGGACACAGATACGCAGTATTTT.

This clonotype has more than one count but fewer than ten. The chain is built from TRBV20-1 and TRBJ1-4; possible D gene TRBD1, 6 bases. The germline V and J ends were trimmed by 5 bases and 8 bases, with 15 bases remaining between them. CDR3 length equals 13 residues. Germline CDR1 DFQATT, CDR2 SNEGSKA (reference sequence). In DNA, the CDR3 is TGCAGTGCTCCAGGGGTCCAAGGCGAAAAACTGTTTTTT. This sequence encodes CSAPGVQGEKLFF.

Points on this clonotype: This may be a read error, as it is one base from a much larger clone. The chain couples TRBV3-1 to TRBJ2-2; the D call may be TRBD1 or TRBD2 (5 bases each). This CDR3 is 15 amino acids long. CDR1 is LGHDT and CDR2 is YNNKEL in the germline V gene (reference sequence). The CDR3 DNA is TGTGCCAGCAGCCACACGGACACGGGTACCGGGGAGCTGTTGTTT. It yields the protein CASSHTDTGTGELLF.

This clonotype has a handful of counts. The V call is TRBV29-1, the J call TRBJ2-7; D unresolved. The CDR3 length is 14 residues. V lost 6 bases and J 1 base, leaving 16 bases between the germline ends. CDR1 is SQVTM, CDR2 ANQGSEA, per germline. The CDR3 coding sequence is TGCAGCGTAGCTCTTACGACGCCATCCTACGAGCAGTACTTC. Its translation is CSVALTTPSYEQYF.

This chain links TRBV18 with TRBJ2-5, with D unresolved. V was trimmed by 3 bases and J by 3 bases, leaving 5 bases between them. Germline V gene lookup returns CDR1 KGHSH and CDR2 LQKENI. The CDR3 is 12 residues long. CDR3 bases: TGTGCCAGCTCACCGAACGAAGAGACCCAGTACTTC. Encoded protein: CASSPNEETQYF.

This chain joins TRBV3-1 and TRBJ2-2; D gene uncertain. The CDR3 runs 13 residues. Germline loops: CDR1 LGHDT, CDR2 YNNKEL (reference sequence). The V and J ends lost 1 base and 4 bases respectively, with 4 bases between them. In DNA form, the CDR3 reads TGTGCCAGCAGCCAAGTGGCCACCGGGGAGCTGTTTTTT. Encoded protein: CASSQVATGELFF.

In this sample, this clonotype turned up many times. V is TRBV6-2 or TRBV6-3 and J is TRBJ2-4; tentatively, D is TRBD1 or TRBD2 (6 bases each). CDR1 and CDR2 from the germline V gene are MNHEY and SVGEGT. Trimming cost V 0 bases and J 6 bases, with 15 bases left between them. The CDR3 runs to 16 residues. CDR3 sequence: CASSYSPGWGANIQYF. For the CDR3, the DNA is TGTGCCAGCAGTTACTCCCCTGGGTGGGGGGCAAACATTCAGTACTTC.

This clonotype was seen repeatedly, ten times or more. V is TRBV7-6 and J is TRBJ2-7; TRBD2 is a possible D gene (7 bases). The V gene lost 1 base and the J gene lost 6 bases, with 16 bases spanning the gap. The CDR3 has 15 residues. Germline loops: CDR1 SGHVS, CDR2 FNYEAQ. CDR3 DNA sequence: TGTGCCAGCAGCTTAGATCCTTACAGGGAGGGCGAGCAGTACTTC. Translating gives CASSLDPYREGEQYF. Using reference TRBV7-6 and TRBJ2-7 for the parts outside the CDR3, the full variable domain is GAGVSQSPRYKVTKRGQDVALRCDPISGHVSLYWYRQALGQGPEFLTYFNYEAQQDKSGLPNDRFSAERPEGSISTLTIQRTEQRDSAMYRCASSLDPYREGEQYFGPGTRLTVT.

Details on this clonotype: A much larger clone lies one base from this, so it may be a read error. The V and J genes are TRBV5-1 and TRBJ1-2, with unresolved D. Germline CDR1 and CDR2: SGHRS and YFSETQ. CDR3 length: 12 residues. V dropped 5 bases and J dropped 8 bases, with 13 bases sitting between them. CDR3 sequence: CASSRDRQGYTF. The DNA of the CDR3 is TGCGCCAGCAGTAGGGATCGTCAGGGCTACACCTTC.

The count of this clonotype is one. The junction does not match germline at one end; this may be a read error. This chain joins TRBV12-3 or TRBV12-4 and TRBJ2-7; 11 bases line up with TRBD2. The CDR3 has 17 residues. CDR3 residues: CAGSSNPGTSGLREQYF. The CDR3, as DNA: TGTGCCGGCAGTTCAAACCCAGGGACTAGCGGTCTTCGGGAGCAGTACTTC.

This clonotype is labeled as medium-sized (0.01 to 0.1%). The chain is built from TRBV5-1 and TRBJ1-1; D gene ambiguous. Trimming took 1 base from V and 4 from J, leaving 11 bases between them. The CDR3 covers 14 residues. CDR1 is SGHRS and CDR2 is YFSETQ in the germline V gene. The CDR3 bases are TGCGCCAGCAGCTTGTCCCTCGCGGGCACTGAAGCTTTCTTT. Residues: CASSLSLAGTEAFF.

On this clonotype itself: Being one base from a much bigger clone, this may be a read error. The final CDR3 position lacks the conserved phenylalanine or tryptophan, pointing to a likely read error. V usage is TRBV7-7 and J usage is TRBJ1-1; TRBD1 is a possible D gene (5 bases). The germline V gene has CDR1 SSHAT and CDR2 FNYEAQ (reference sequence). The CDR3 is 13 amino acids. CDR3 residues: CASSADRNTEAFY. The CDR3 DNA follows: TGTGCTAGCAGCGCCGACAGGAACACTGAAGCTTTCTAT.

This chain connects TRBV7-2 to TRBJ2-3, with 7 bases that match TRBD2. The length of the CDR3 is 14 residues. V lost 3 bases to trimming and J lost 2 bases; unmatched junction nucleotides: 2. The V gene's germline CDR1 is SGHTA and CDR2 FQGNSA. The CDR3 region is CASSFGTNTDTQYF. CDR3 DNA sequence: TGTGCCAGCAGCTTCGGGACTAACACAGATACGCAGTATTTT.

In the case of this clonotype: This may stem from a read error, because a much larger clone lies one nucleotide away. The chain has TRBV7-9 and TRBJ1-5; a weak D match, TRBD1 (6 bases). CDR3 length: 14 amino acids. Germline V CDR1 and CDR2: SEHNR, FQNEAQ (reference sequence). The CDR3 loop is CASSSLQGTQLQHF. The DNA of the CDR3 is TGTGCCAGCAGCTCCTTACAGGGAACTCAGCTCCAGCATTTT.

Points on this clonotype: The conserved final phenylalanine or tryptophan is absent from the CDR3, which likely points to a read error. The genes are TRBV4-2 and TRBJ1-1, with 11 bases matching TRBD1. Trimming cost V 0 bases and J 4 bases; bases outside gene matches: 7. In germline, CDR1 is LGHNA, CDR2 YNFKEQ. The CDR3 runs to 17 residues. CDR3 DNA sequence: TGTGCCAGCAGCCAAGACGCCTATGGGACAGGGGGCACTGAAGCTTTCTCT. It specifies CASSQDAYGTGGTEAFS.

The V and J genes are TRBV28 and TRBJ2-5; 8 bases are a match to TRBD1. Per the germline V gene, CDR1 is MDHEN and CDR2 is SYDVKM. There are 14 residues in the CDR3. The J segment lost 9 bases and the V segment lost 6 bases, leaving 12 bases of the junction unmatched. As DNA, the CDR3 is TGTGCCAGCAGCCCAGGACAGGGATTTCTTGCCCAGTACTTC. Translated: CASSPGQGFLAQYF. The variable domain in full, with the rest retrieved from reference TRBV28 and TRBJ2-5, is DVKVTQSSRYLVKRTGEKVFLECVQDMDHENMFWYRQDPGLGLRLIYFSYDVKMKEKGDIPEGYSVSREKKERFSLILESASTNQTSMYLCASSPGQGFLAQYFGPGTRLLVL.

This clonotype was observed a handful of times. A read error is possible here, since a much larger clone lies one base away. The chain employs TRBV4-2 and TRBJ1-1; D uncertain. This CDR3 spans 15 amino acids. Germline lookup yields CDR1 LGHNA and CDR2 YNFKEQ. CDR3 DNA: TGTGCCAGCAGCCAACTTACGGTCATGAACACTGAATCTTTCTTT. Its protein is CASSQLTVMNTESFF.

A few counts support this clonotype. This chain uses TRBV5-6 with TRBJ1-1; D ambiguous. Per germline, CDR1 SGHDT and CDR2 YYEEEE. This CDR3 contains 13 residues. The V and J ends lost 4 bases and 5 bases respectively, with 12 bases between them. This chain's CDR3 is CASSLNRVTEAFF. CDR3 DNA: TGTGCCAGCAGCCTGAACAGAGTAACTGAAGCTTTCTTT.

The chain couples TRBV28 to TRBJ2-1; the D is unclear. The germline CDR1 and CDR2 sequences are MDHEN and SYDVKM. The germline V and J ends were trimmed by 2 bases and 7 bases, with 15 bases remaining between them. The CDR3 loop spans 15 amino acids. The CDR3 DNA is TGTGCCAGCAGTTTAACGGAAGCAAACCCAAATGAGCAGTTCTTC. Translating it yields CASSLTEANPNEQFF.

The sample holds many counts of this clonotype. The chain carries TRBV7-9 and TRBJ1-1; D unresolved. CDR1 SEHNR and CDR2 FQNEAQ come from the germline V gene (reference sequence). There are 15 residues in the CDR3. Trimming left V 7 bases short and J 1 base short, with 16 bases between. In nucleotides, the CDR3 is TGTGCCAGCAAACTAGCCGCGGACGGGAACACTGAAGCTTTCTTT. Its translation is CASKLAADGNTEAFF. Looking up the rest from reference TRBV7-9 and TRBJ1-1 gives the full variable domain: DTGVSQNPRHKITKRGQNVTFRCDPISEHNRLYWYRQTLGQGPEFLTYFQNEAQLEKSRLLSDRFSAERPKGSFSTLEIQRTEQGDSAMYLCASKLAADGNTEAFFGQGTRLTVV.

This clonotype was detected only a few times. The chain uses TRBV5-1 and TRBJ2-7; 8 bases are a match to TRBD2. Per germline, CDR1 SGHRS and CDR2 YFSETQ. CDR3 length: 14 amino acids. V shed 7 bases and J 3 bases; nucleotides not matched to a gene: 9. The DNA of the CDR3 is TGCGCCAGCTTACAAGCGGGAGAGTACTACGAGCAGTACTTC. Translated: CASLQAGEYYEQYF.

This clonotype was seen just once. A much larger clonotype is one base distant, so this may be a read error. The chain uses TRBV5-1 and TRBJ1-2; D call uncertain. V gave up 5 bases and J gave up 7 bases, with 24 bases separating them. The CDR3 contains 16 residues. Germline V gives CDR1 SGHRS, CDR2 YFSETQ. The CDR3 sequence: CASSNGRDRVLGGYTF. CDR3 DNA: TGCGCCAGCAGTAACGGACGGGATCGCGTTTTGGGTGGCTACACCTTC.

The chain couples TRBV6-6 to TRBJ1-5; D is uncertain. The J call may not be correct, given that the DNA end is closer to TRBJ2-3. Germline CDR1 and CDR2: MNHNY and SVGAGI (reference sequence). The CDR3 covers 16 residues. The CDR3 loop is CASTDRRRYSNQPQYF. CDR3 DNA sequence: TGTGCCAGCACCGATCGACGGAGATACAGCAATCAGCCCCAGTATTTT.

The chain carries TRBV11-2 and TRBJ2-1; 7 positions agree with TRBD1. The CDR3 covers 16 residues. Germline CDR1 reads SGHAT; CDR2 reads FQNNGV. The trim removed 4 bases at V and 2 bases at J, leaving 8 bases unmatched. The CDR3 region is CASSSSLGQAYNEQFF. Written as DNA, the CDR3 is TGTGCCAGCAGCTCTTCCCTTGGACAGGCCTACAATGAGCAGTTCTTC.

This clonotype has more than one count but fewer than ten. The V and J genes are TRBV5-1 and TRBJ1-6; 7 nucleotides agree with TRBD1. J was trimmed by 7 bases and V by 0 bases; bases with no gene match: 4. Germline V gene lookup returns CDR1 SGHRS and CDR2 YFSETQ. The CDR3 contains 15 residues. CDR3 region: CASSLEGQRNSPLHF. CDR3 bases: TGCGCCAGCAGCTTGGAGGGACAGCGGAATTCACCCCTCCACTTT.

The chain has TRBV5-1 and TRBJ2-7, with TRBD1 matching over 10 bases. The ends lost 1 base at V and 1 base at J; junction bases unmatched: 11. Germline CDR1 and CDR2: SGHRS and YFSETQ. This CDR3 region has 18 residues. CDR3 DNA sequence: TGCGCCAGCAGCTTGTCATTTACCGGGACAGGGGTGTCCTACGAGCAGTACTTC. As protein: CASSLSFTGTGVSYEQYF.

This clonotype was seen a few times. This chain connects TRBV28 to TRBJ1-2; TRBD1 agrees at 11 bases. Trimming cost V 6 bases and J 3 bases; bases outside gene matches: 3. The CDR3 sequence is 14 residues long. From germline, CDR1 is MDHEN and CDR2 SYDVKM. The CDR3 sequence: CASRDRGRDYGYTF. As DNA, the CDR3 is TGTGCCAGCAGGGACAGGGGGCGAGACTATGGCTACACCTTC.